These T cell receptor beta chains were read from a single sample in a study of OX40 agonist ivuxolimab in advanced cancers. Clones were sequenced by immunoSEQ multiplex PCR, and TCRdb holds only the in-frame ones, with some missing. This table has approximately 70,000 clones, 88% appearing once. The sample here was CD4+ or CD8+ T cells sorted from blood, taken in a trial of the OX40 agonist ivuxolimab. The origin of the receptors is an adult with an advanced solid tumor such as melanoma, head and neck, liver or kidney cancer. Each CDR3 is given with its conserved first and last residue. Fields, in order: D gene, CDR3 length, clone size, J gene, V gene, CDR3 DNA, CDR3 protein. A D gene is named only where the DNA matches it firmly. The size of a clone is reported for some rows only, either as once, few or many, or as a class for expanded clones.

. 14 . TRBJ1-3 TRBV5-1 TGCGCCAGCAGATTGGACATCTCTGGAAACACCATATATTTT CASRLDISGNTIYF
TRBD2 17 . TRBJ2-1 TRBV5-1 TGCGCCAGCAGCTTGTTCAGCGGGGGTTCGATCTACAATGAGCAGTTCTTC CASSLFSGGSIYNEQFF
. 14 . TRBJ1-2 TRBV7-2 TGTGCCAGCGGCTTAGAGTGGGGAGACTATGGCTACACCTTC CASGLEWGDYGYTF
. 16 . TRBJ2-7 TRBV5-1 TGCGCCAGCAGCACCGGAATTAGCGGAAAATCTTACGAGCAGTACTTC CASSTGISGKSYEQYF
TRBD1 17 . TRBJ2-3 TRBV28 TGTGCCAGCACCCCACCGGCCGGGACAGGGGGGTCAGATACGCAGTATTTT CASTPPAGTGGSDTQYF
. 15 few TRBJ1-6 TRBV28 TGTGCCAGCGGCCCCCACGGCCTGACTAATTCACCCCTCCACTTT CASGPHGLTNSPLHF
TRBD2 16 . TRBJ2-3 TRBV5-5 TGTGCCAGCAGCTTCGGAGCGGGGGCCTACACAGATACGCAGTATTTT CASSFGAGAYTDTQYF
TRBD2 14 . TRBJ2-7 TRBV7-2 TGTGCCAGCACTCGCCGACAAGCGGGGGCCGAGCAGTACTTC CASTRRQAGAEQYF
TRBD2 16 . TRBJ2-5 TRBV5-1 TGCGCCAGCAGCCGCGGGGGGCAGGGGATCCGAGAGACCCAGTACTTC CASSRGGQGIRETQYF
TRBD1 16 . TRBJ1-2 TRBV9 TGTGCCAGCAGCCGAGACAGGGCTCCCCCTCTTTATGGCTACACCTTC CASSRDRAPPLYGYTF
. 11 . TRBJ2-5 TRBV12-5 TGTGCTAGTGCCTCGGGGGAGACCCAGTACTTC CASASGETQYF
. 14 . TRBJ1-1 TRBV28 TGTGCCAGCAGGCAAACTTACCTGGGGACTGAAGCTTTCTTT CASRQTYLGTEAFF
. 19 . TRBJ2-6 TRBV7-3 TGTGCCAGCAGCTTAAGGGGGCAATTATTAGCCCCTGGGGCCAACGTCCTGACTTTC CASSLRGQLLAPGANVLTF
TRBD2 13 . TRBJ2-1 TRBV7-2 TGTGCCAGCAGCCCCGGACTAGCGGGTGAGCAGTTCTTC CASSPGLAGEQFF
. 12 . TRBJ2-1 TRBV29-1 TGCAGCGTTGAAGGCCCCGTCAATGAGCAGTTCTTC CSVEGPVNEQFF
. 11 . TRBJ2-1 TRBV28 TGTGCCAGCAGTTCCGGCGCCGATGCTCTCTTC CASSSGADALF
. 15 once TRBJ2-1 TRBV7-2 TGTGCCAGCAGATCAGACAGGAGCTCCTACAATGAGCAGTTCTTC CASRSDRSSYNEQFF
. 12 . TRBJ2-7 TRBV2 TGTGCCAGCCGCCCGGGGGTTGGCGAGCAGTACTTC CASRPGVGEQYF
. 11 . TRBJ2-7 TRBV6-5 TGTGCCAGCAGTTACTCGGAGGAGCAGTACTTC CASSYSEEQYF
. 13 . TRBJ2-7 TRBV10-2 TGCGCCAGCGGGGGCGATGGGTCCTACGAGCAGTACTTC CASGGDGSYEQYF
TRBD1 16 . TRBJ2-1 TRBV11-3 TGTGCCAGCAGCTTCCTCGGACAGGGGGATTGGAATGAGCAGTTCTTC CASSFLGQGDWNEQFF
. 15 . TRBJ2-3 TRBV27 TGTGCCAGCAGTCCGGGGGTGGGAGGTGCAGATACGCAGTATTTT CASSPGVGGADTQYF
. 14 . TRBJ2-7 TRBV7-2 TGTGCCAGCAGCTTATCCCGGGCTAACTACGAGCAGTACTTC CASSLSRANYEQYF
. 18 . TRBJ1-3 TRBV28 TGTGCCAGCAGGAGGACAGCGTTACCCTCTTCCTCTGGAAACACCATATATTTT CASRRTALPSSSGNTIYF
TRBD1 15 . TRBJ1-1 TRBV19 TGTGCCAGTAGTATGGGACAGGGATGGGACACTGAAGCTTTCTTT CASSMGQGWDTEAFF
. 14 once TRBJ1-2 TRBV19 TGTGCCAGTAGTATAAGGGCCGGAAACTATGGCTACACCTTC CASSIRAGNYGYTF
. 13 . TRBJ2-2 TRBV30 TGTGCCTGGACAGCTCCGAACACCGGGGAGCTGTTTTTT CAWTAPNTGELFF
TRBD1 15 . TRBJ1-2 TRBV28 TGTGCCAGCAGTTCAACAGGGGAAGGGGATTATGGCTACACCTTC CASSSTGEGDYGYTF
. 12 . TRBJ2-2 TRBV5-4 TGTGCCAGCAGCTTGATCACCGGGGAGCTGTTTTTT CASSLITGELFF
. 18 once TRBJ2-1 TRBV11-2 TGTGCCAGCAGCTTTTCCCCCCTTTGGAGGGGCGCCTACAATGAGCAGTTCTTC CASSFSPLWRGAYNEQFF
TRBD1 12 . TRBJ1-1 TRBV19 TGTGCCAGCCGGGACAGGAGCACTGAAGCTTTCTTT CASRDRSTEAFF
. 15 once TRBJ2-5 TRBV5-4 TGTGCCAGCAGCCTCTCGGGATTCCGGGTGGAGACCCAGTACTTC CASSLSGFRVETQYF
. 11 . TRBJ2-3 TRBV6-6 TGTGCCAGCAGTCCAGGGGATACGCAGTATTTT CASSPGDTQYF
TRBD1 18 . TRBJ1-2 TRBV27 TGTGCCAGCAGTTTATCGAGGGCGGGACAGGGGGCTCTTTATGGCTACACCTTC CASSLSRAGQGALYGYTF
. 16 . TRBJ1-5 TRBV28 TGTGCCAGCAGTTTGAATGGCAGAACCCCTAATCAGCCCCAGCATTTT CASSLNGRTPNQPQHF
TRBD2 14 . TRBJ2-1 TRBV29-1 TGCAGCGTTGGCAGGGTAGCGGGGTACAATGAGCAGTTCTTC CSVGRVAGYNEQFF
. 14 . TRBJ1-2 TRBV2 TGTGCCAGCAGTGAACTCAAGGCCAACTATGGCTACACCTTC CASSELKANYGYTF
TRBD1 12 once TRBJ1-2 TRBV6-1 TGTGCCGGGTCCGGACAGGGACATGGCTACACCTTC CAGSGQGHGYTF